This T cell receptor beta chain is from a study of CD8+ T cells in alopecia areata. cDNA prepared by RNA extraction and subsequent reverse transcription served as the template for sequencing. The data were produced by immunoSEQ multiplex PCR, yet TCRdb's version contains in-frame clones alone and is incomplete. The data hold about 190,000 clones, with 50% to 60% observed a single time. The sequence came from a human donor with alopecia areata. The input for sequencing was CD4+ T cells sorted from blood, taken at week 0.

In DNA, the CDR3 is TGTGCCAGCTCACTAAGGGGACAGGGTGATGGCTACACCTTC. It yields the protein CASSLRGQGDGYTF. The V gene is TRBV18, the J gene TRBJ1-2; 9 bases map to TRBD1. Germline values: CDR1 KGHSH, CDR2 LQKENI. The CDR3 length is 14 residues. V lost 4 bases to trimming and J lost 6 bases; unmatched junction nucleotides: 6.